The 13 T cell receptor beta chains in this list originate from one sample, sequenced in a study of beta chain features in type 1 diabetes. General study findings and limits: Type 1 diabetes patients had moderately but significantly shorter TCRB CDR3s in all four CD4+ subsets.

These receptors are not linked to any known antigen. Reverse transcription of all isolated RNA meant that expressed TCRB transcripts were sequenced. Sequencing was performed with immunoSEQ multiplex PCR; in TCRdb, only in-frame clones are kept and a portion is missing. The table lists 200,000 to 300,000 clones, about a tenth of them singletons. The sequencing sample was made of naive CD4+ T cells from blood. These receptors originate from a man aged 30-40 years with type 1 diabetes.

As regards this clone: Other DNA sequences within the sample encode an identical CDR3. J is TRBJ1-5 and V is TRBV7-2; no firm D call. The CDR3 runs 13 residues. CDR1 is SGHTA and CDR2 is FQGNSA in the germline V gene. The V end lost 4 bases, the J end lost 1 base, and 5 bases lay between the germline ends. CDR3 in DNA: TGTGCCAGCAGCTCCCAAAGCAATCAGCCCCAGCATTTT. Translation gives CASSSQSNQPQHF.

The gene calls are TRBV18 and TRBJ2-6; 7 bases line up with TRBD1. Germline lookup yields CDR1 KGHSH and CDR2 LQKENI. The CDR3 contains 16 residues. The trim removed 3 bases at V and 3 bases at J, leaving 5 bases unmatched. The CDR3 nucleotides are TGTGCCAGCTCACCCACGACAGGGATTGGGGCCAACGTCCTGACTTTC. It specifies CASSPTTGIGANVLTF. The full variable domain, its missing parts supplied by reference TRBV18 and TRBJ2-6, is NAGVMQNPRHLVRRRGQEARLRCSPMKGHSHVYWYRQLPEEGLKFMVYLQKENIIDESGMPKERFSAEFPKEGPSILRIQQVVRGDSAAYFCASSPTTGIGANVLTFGAGSRLTVL.

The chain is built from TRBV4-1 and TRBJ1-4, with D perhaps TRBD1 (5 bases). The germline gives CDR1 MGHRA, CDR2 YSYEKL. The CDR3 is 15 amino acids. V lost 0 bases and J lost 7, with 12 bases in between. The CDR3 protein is CASSQDGQGGEKLFF. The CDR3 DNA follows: TGCGCCAGCAGCCAAGATGGGCAGGGTGGTGAAAAACTGTTTTTT.

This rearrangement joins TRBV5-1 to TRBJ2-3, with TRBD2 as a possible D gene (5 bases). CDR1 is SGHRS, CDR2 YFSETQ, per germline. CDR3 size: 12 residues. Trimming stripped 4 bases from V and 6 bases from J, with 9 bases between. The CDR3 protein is CASSNRGDTQYF. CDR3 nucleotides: TGCGCCAGCAGCAACCGAGGGGATACGCAGTATTTT. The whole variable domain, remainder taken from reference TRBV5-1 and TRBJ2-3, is KAGVTQTPRYLIKTRGQQVTLSCSPISGHRSVSWYQQTPGQGLQFLFEYFSETQRNKGNFPGRFSGRQFSNSRSEMNVSTLELGDSALYLCASSNRGDTQYFGPGTRLTVL.

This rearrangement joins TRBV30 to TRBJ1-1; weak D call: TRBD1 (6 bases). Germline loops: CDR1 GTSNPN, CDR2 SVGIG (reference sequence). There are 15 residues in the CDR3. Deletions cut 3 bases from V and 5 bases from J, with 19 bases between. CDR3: CAWREGTGWNTEAFF. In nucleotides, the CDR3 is TGTGCCTGGAGAGAAGGCACAGGGTGGAATACTGAAGCTTTCTTT.

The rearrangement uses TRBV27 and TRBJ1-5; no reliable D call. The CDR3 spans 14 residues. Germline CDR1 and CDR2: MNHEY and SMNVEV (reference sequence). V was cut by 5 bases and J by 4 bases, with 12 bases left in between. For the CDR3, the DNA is TGTGCCAGCAGTCCCCAAGCGGGGAATCAGCCCCAGCATTTT. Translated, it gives CASSPQAGNQPQHF.

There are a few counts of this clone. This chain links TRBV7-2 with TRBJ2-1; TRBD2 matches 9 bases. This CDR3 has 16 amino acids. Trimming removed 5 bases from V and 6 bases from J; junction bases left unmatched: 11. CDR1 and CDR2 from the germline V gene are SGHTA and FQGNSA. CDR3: CASSRTSDTKRNEQFF. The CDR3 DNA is TGTGCCAGCAGCAGGACTAGCGACACCAAACGCAATGAGCAGTTCTTC.

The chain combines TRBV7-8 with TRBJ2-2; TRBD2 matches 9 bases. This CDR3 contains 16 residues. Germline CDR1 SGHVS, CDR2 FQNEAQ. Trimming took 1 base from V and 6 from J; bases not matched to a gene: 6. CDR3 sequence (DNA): TGTGCCAGCAGCTTAGTCGGCGGGGGGGCATCCGGGGAGCTGTTTTTT. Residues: CASSLVGGGASGELFF.

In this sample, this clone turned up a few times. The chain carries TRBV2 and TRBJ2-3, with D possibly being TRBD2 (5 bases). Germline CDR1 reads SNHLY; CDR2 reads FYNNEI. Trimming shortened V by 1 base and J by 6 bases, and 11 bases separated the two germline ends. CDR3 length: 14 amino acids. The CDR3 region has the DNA TGTGCCAGCAGTGAAGGCCTCCGAGGGGATACGCAGTATTTT. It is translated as CASSEGLRGDTQYF.

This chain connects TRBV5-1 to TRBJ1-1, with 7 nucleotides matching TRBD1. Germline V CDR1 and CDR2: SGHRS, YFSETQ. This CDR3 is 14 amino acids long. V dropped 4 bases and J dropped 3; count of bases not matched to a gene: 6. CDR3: CASSGEGAYTEAFF. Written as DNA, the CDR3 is TGCGCCAGCAGCGGCGAGGGGGCGTACACTGAAGCTTTCTTT. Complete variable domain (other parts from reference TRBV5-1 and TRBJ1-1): KAGVTQTPRYLIKTRGQQVTLSCSPISGHRSVSWYQQTPGQGLQFLFEYFSETQRNKGNFPGRFSGRQFSNSRSEMNVSTLELGDSALYLCASSGEGAYTEAFFGQGTRLTVV.

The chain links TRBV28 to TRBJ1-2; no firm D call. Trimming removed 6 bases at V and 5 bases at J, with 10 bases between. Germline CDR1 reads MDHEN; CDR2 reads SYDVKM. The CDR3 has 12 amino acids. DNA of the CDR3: TGTGCCAGCAGAACGGGTAGATATGGCTACACCTTC. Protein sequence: CASRTGRYGYTF.

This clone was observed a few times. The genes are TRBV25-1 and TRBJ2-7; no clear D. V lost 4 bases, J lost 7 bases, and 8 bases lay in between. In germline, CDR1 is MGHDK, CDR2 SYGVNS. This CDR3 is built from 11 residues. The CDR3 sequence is CASSARVEQYF. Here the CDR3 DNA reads TGTGCCAGCAGTGCACGGGTTGAGCAGTACTTC.

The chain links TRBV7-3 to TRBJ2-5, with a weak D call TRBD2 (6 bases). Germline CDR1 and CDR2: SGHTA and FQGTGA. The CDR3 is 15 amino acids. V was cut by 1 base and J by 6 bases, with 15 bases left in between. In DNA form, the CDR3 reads TGTGCCAGCAGCTTAAATCCAGCGGCGGGAAAGACCCAGTACTTC. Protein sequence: CASSLNPAAGKTQYF.